The 26 T cell receptor beta chains presented below share a single source sample, sequenced in a study of molecular identifiers for immune sequencing clone quantification. TCRdb redid the calling of the PCR reads with MiXCR, one entry per CDR3 protein. The sample contains about 630,000 distinct CDR3 sequences, around 25% of which appear only once. Input material: naive CD8+ T cells from blood, with Jurkat cell RNA spiked in. Subset noted: FACS-sorted CD8+CD4-CCR7+CD45RA+ naive T cells. The receptors shown here come from a human donor in good health. Some libraries in this study had Jurkat cell RNA spiked in.

In its sample, this clonotype was seen a few times. The chain recombines TRBV7-2 with TRBJ2-1, with D tentatively TRBD1 or TRBD2 (5 bases each). The CDR3 contains 14 residues. Germline-derived CDR1 and CDR2 are SGHTA and FQGNSA. The V end was cut by 5 bases, the J end by 3 bases, with 11 bases between. CDR3 DNA sequence: TGTGCCAGCAGCGTATCGGGGCGCTACAATGAGCAGTTCTTC. Translation: CASSVSGRYNEQFF.

The table lists this clonotype with a few counts. A read error may be the cause here, since a much bigger clone is one base away. The chain links TRBV7-2 to TRBJ1-5; tentatively, D is TRBD1 (6 bases). From germline, CDR1 is SGHTA and CDR2 FQGNSA. CDR3 length: 15 residues. V dropped 5 bases and J dropped 3 bases, with 14 bases sitting between them. This chain's CDR3 is CASSKNQGINQPQHF. DNA for the CDR3: TGTGCCAGCAGCAAAAATCAGGGGATCAATCAGCCCCAGCATTTT.

Many counts were recorded for this clonotype. V gene TRBV28 combines with J gene TRBJ1-5; 7 nucleotides align to TRBD1. From germline, CDR1 is MDHEN and CDR2 SYDVKM. The CDR3 loop spans 16 amino acids. V was clipped by 3 bases and J by 1 base; unmatched bases: 6. This CDR3 reads CASSFYTGASNQPQHF. In DNA, the CDR3 is TGTGCCAGCAGTTTTTACACAGGGGCGAGCAATCAGCCCCAGCATTTT.

J is TRBJ2-5 and V is TRBV6-2 or TRBV6-3; D ambiguous. V was clipped by 6 bases and J by 0 bases, with 8 bases between them. CDR3 length equals 13 residues. Germline assignment: CDR1 MNHEY and CDR2 SVGEGT. This CDR3 is CASRELNQETQYF. The CDR3 coding sequence is TGTGCCAGCAGGGAGCTTAACCAAGAGACCCAGTACTTC.

This clonotype has more than one count but fewer than ten. The chain links TRBV6-5 to TRBJ1-6; no reliable D call. The V end was cut by 5 bases, the J end by 7 bases, with 12 bases between. Germline-derived CDR1 and CDR2 are MNHEY and SVGAGI. This CDR3 has 14 residues. The CDR3 here is CASSPRTVNSPLHF. The CDR3 region has the DNA TGTGCCAGCAGTCCTCGGACGGTAAATTCACCCCTCCACTTT.

With regard to this clonotype: A read error is possible here, since a much larger clone lies one base away. This chain links TRBV6-2 or TRBV6-3 with TRBJ2-3, with unresolved D. Germline V gene sequence: CDR1 MNHEY, CDR2 SVGEGT. The CDR3 contains 16 residues. The CDR3 coding sequence is TGTGCCAGCGGTTACTCGGCTAGTCCCCCTTGGGATACGCAGTATTTT. Protein product: CASGYSASPPWDTQYF.

In this sample, this clonotype turned up many times. V gene TRBV6-2 or TRBV6-3 combines with J gene TRBJ2-3; D is uncertain. V dropped 10 bases and J dropped 2 bases, with 7 bases sitting between them. Germline CDR1 and CDR2: MNHEY and SVGEGT. The CDR3 runs 11 residues. The chain's CDR3 is CAIWNTDTQYF. Here the CDR3 DNA reads TGTGCCATCTGGAACACAGATACGCAGTATTTT.

This clonotype was found a few times. The chain joins TRBV14 to TRBJ2-1; D remains ambiguous. The germline V gene has CDR1 SGHDN and CDR2 FVKESK. The CDR3 runs 13 residues. V was shortened by 4 bases and J by 5 bases, with 9 bases between the two germline ends. The CDR3 spells CASSPGRNNEQFF. Here the CDR3 DNA reads TGTGCCAGCAGCCCGGGTAGAAACAATGAGCAGTTCTTC.

This clonotype showed up many times. The J gene is TRBJ1-2, the V gene TRBV4-3; D is unclear. The CDR3 is 15 amino acids. Germline-derived CDR1 and CDR2 are LGHNA and YSLEER. With 0 bases removed from V and 4 bases from J, the gap between germline ends came to 12 bases. The CDR3 reads CASSQEGRQTYGYTF. The CDR3, as DNA: TGCGCCAGCAGCCAAGAGGGCCGGCAAACCTATGGCTACACCTTC.

In the case of this clonotype: A much larger clone differs from this one at a single base, so this may be a read error. The rearrangement joins TRBV4-1 to TRBJ2-7; D is unresolved. The CDR3 consists of 14 residues. From germline, CDR1 is MGHRA and CDR2 YSYEKL. The V end was cut by 1 base, the J end by 1 base, with 8 bases between. CDR3 nucleotide sequence: TGCGCCAGCAGCCAAGTGACATGGTCCTACGAGCAGTACTTC. Amino acid sequence: CASSQVTWSYEQYF.

This clonotype was observed at least ten times. This CDR3 is CASSLEGYYGYTF. CDR3 DNA: TGCGCCAGCAGCTTGGAGGGATACTATGGCTACACCTTC. The chain is built from TRBV5-1 and TRBJ1-2; D uncertain. The CDR3 contains 13 residues. V shed 0 bases and J shed 3 bases, with 6 bases lying between them. CDR1 is SGHRS, CDR2 YFSETQ, per germline. Full variable domain (outside the CDR3, taken from reference TRBV5-1 and TRBJ1-2): KAGVTQTPRYLIKTRGQQVTLSCSPISGHRSVSWYQQTPGQGLQFLFEYFSETQRNKGNFPGRFSGRQFSNSRSEMNVSTLELGDSALYLCASSLEGYYGYTFGSGTRLTVV.

This clonotype was seen at least ten times. The chain carries TRBV15 and TRBJ1-4; D not certain. This CDR3 has 13 amino acids. V was cut by 6 bases and J by 0 bases, with 5 bases left in between. Germline loops: CDR1 LNHNV, CDR2 YYDKDF (reference sequence). The CDR3 nucleotides read TGTGCCACCAGGGCTGCAACTAATGAAAAACTGTTTTTT. It yields the protein CATRAATNEKLFF.

This clonotype has just a few counts. The chain joins TRBV9 to TRBJ2-2; no clear D. Germline CDR1 is SGDLS and CDR2 is YYNGEE. V dropped 3 bases and J dropped 8 bases, with 11 bases sitting between them. The CDR3 is made up of 13 amino acids. CDR3 nucleotides: TGTGCCAGCAGCGGCAATGGAAGAGGGGAGCTGTTTTTT. It specifies CASSGNGRGELFF.

There are a few counts of this clonotype. The rearrangement links TRBV16 to TRBJ1-3, with D uncertain. CDR3 length equals 17 residues. The germline gives CDR1 KGHSY, CDR2 FQNENV. Trimming removed 4 bases from V and 0 bases from J, with 16 bases in between. Here the CDR3 reads CASSPPGAYISGNTIYF. The CDR3 DNA sequence: TGTGCCAGCAGCCCCCCCGGTGCTTACATCTCTGGAAACACCATATATTTT.

This clonotype came up once. A clone one base away is much larger, so this may be a read error. The V call is TRBV2, the J call TRBJ2-2; D is possibly TRBD2 (5 bases). CDR3 size: 13 residues. The germline CDR1 and CDR2 sequences are SNHLY and FYNNEI. The CDR3 DNA is TGTGCCAGCAGGAAAACACTATCCGGGGAGCCGTTTTTT. Protein product: CASRKTLSGEPFF.

This clonotype was counted ten times or more. J is TRBJ1-1 and V is TRBV6-6; no clear D. V dropped 2 bases and J dropped 10 bases, with 11 bases sitting between them. CDR1 and CDR2 from the germline V gene are MNHNY and SVGAGI (reference sequence). The CDR3 loop spans 12 amino acids. The CDR3 is CASSYGGTPAFF. CDR3 bases: TGTGCCAGCAGTTACGGAGGTACACCAGCTTTCTTT.

This clonotype was recorded at least ten times. The rearrangement links TRBV27 to TRBJ2-5; D is unresolved. The germline V gene has CDR1 MNHEY and CDR2 SMNVEV (reference sequence). V lost 6 bases and J 0 bases, leaving 8 bases between the germline ends. There are 13 residues in the CDR3. CDR3 DNA: TGTGCCAGCAGCCTTATATACCAAGAGACCCAGTACTTC. This codes for CASSLIYQETQYF.

This clonotype was seen at least ten times. The chain carries TRBV14 and TRBJ2-3, with D uncertain. CDR3 size: 13 residues. The germline CDR1 and CDR2 sequences are SGHDN and FVKESK. V lost 1 base and J 4 bases, leaving 6 bases between the germline ends. In DNA form, the CDR3 reads TGTGCCAGCAGCCAAGTAGACCCAGATACGCAGTATTTT. Its translation is CASSQVDPDTQYF.

This clonotype was picked up a small number of times. DNA for the CDR3: TGTGCCAGTAGTACCAGTACTAGCGGGAGGGAGACCCAGTACTTC. Translation gives CASSTSTSGRETQYF. The rearrangement joins TRBV19 to TRBJ2-5, with 12 bases aligning to TRBD2. V shed 4 bases and J 5 bases; nucleotides not matched to a gene: 5. CDR1 and CDR2 (germline): LNHDA, SQIVND (reference sequence). This CDR3 is built from 15 residues.

The chain links TRBV20-1 to TRBJ2-7, with D tentatively TRBD2 (5 bases). Germline V lookup: CDR1 DFQATT, CDR2 SNEGSKA (reference sequence). The CDR3 has 15 amino acids. V lost 2 bases and J 2 bases, leaving 16 bases between the germline ends. This CDR3 is CSARNGNEGAYEQYF. In nucleotides, the CDR3 is TGCAGTGCTAGAAACGGGAACGAAGGCGCCTACGAGCAGTACTTC.

As for this clonotype: The germline gene is not matched at one end of the junction; a read error may be the cause. The rearrangement links TRBV29-1 to TRBJ2-3; no clear D. There are 11 residues in the CDR3. Germline assignment: CDR1 SQVTM and CDR2 ANQGSEA. This CDR3 is CGVDLGDTQYF. The CDR3 coding sequence is TGCGGCGTTGACCTTGGGGATACGCAGTATTTT.

As regards this clonotype: A read error may be the cause here, since a much bigger clone is one base away. The chain has TRBV5-4 and TRBJ2-3, with D uncertain. The CDR3 extends over 18 amino acids. Germline CDR1 and CDR2: SGHNT and YYREEE (reference sequence). The CDR3 DNA is TGTGCCAGCAGCTTGTTTTCCCTCCCGGCAGCTGGTGCAGATGCGCAGTATTTT. Protein product: CASSLFSLPAAGADAQYF.

This clonotype appeared a few times. The DNA of the CDR3 is TGCGCCAGCAGCCAGGCAGGTTTTGAAGCTTTCTTT. Protein: CASSQAGFEAFF. This chain joins TRBV4-3 and TRBJ1-1; D remains unclear. The V end lost 3 bases, the J end lost 7 bases, and 9 bases lay between the germline ends. Germline V gives CDR1 LGHNA, CDR2 YSLEER. The CDR3 covers 12 residues.

This clonotype was recorded once. One end of the junction varies from germline; a read error may be responsible. V gene TRBV28 combines with J gene TRBJ1-5, with D unclear. This CDR3 contains 12 residues. Germline CDR1 MDHEN, CDR2 SYDVKM. The CDR3 sequence: CASSSSNQPPHF. The CDR3 DNA is TGTGCCAGCAGTAGTAGCAATCAGCCCCCGCATTTT.

DNA of the CDR3: TGTGCCAGCAGCCAAGGCAGGGCCACCTACGAGCAGTACTTC. Protein product: CASSQGRATYEQYF. The rearrangement links TRBV14 to TRBJ2-7, with a tentative D call TRBD1 (5 bases). The CDR3 is 14 residues long. Germline V gene data show CDR1 as SGHDN and CDR2 as FVKESK. V lost 1 base, J lost 2 bases, and 9 bases lay in between.

To note about this clonotype: One junction end disagrees with the germline gene, perhaps due to a read error. CDR3 coding DNA: TGTGCCAGCAGTTTCGGCAGAAGCAGTCAGCCCCAGCATTTT. Protein sequence: CASSFGRSSQPQHF. This chain joins TRBV27 and TRBJ1-5; D uncertain. The CDR3 is made up of 14 amino acids. The germline gives CDR1 MNHEY, CDR2 SMNVEV (reference sequence).